This T cell receptor beta chain is from a study of blood T cell repertoires in COVID-19. Study overall: Samples representing acute and convalescent COVID-19 were sourced from the United States, Italy and Spain. T cells, B-cell-depleted T cells, or PBMCs supplied cDNA or gDNA.

V lost 10 bases and J 5 bases, leaving 9 bases between the germline ends. The CDR3 totals 11 residues. From germline, CDR1 is MNHEY and CDR2 SVGAGI. In the original processing: Amplification of reference gene primers provided the estimated nucleated cell counts. Profiled with immunoSEQ multiplex PCR; TCRdb holds only in-frame clones, not every one. The DNA was the basis for D and trimming; V, J and clone size are from that table. The sample lists 130,000 to 150,000 clones, about nine tenths occurring once. This TCR was sampled from a man aged 45-65 years with active or convalescent COVID-19. Sequencing input: peripheral blood. The chain has TRBV6-5 and TRBJ2-1; a possible D gene is TRBD1 (5 bases). For the CDR3, the DNA is TGTGCCACCCTCAGGGACAATGAGCAGTTCTTC. It is translated as CATLRDNEQFF.